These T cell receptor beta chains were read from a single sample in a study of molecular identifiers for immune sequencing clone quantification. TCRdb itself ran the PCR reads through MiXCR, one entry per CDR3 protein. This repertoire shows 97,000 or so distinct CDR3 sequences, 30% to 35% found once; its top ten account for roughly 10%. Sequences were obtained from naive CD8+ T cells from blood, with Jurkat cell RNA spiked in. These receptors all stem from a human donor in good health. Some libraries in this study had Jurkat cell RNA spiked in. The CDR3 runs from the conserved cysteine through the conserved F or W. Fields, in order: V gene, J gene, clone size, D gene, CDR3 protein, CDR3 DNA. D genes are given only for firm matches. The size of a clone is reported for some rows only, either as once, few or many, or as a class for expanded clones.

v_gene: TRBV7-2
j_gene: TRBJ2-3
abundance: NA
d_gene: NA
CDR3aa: CASSNGNFNIGVVPDTQYF
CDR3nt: TGTGCCAGCAGCAACGGCAATTTTAACATCGGGGTGGTCCCAGATACGCAGTATTTT

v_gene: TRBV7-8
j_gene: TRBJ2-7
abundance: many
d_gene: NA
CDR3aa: CASSPRLEYEQYF
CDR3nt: TGTGCCAGCAGCCCGAGACTAGAGTACGAGCAGTACTTC

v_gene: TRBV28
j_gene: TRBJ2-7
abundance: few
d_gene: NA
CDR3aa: CASSPYSGIAGYEQYF
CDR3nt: TGTGCCAGCAGCCCCTATAGCGGTATAGCTGGATACGAGCAGTACTTC

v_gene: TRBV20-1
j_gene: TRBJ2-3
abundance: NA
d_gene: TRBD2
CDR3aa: CSAGGRELNTDTQYF
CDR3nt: TGCAGTGCTGGAGGGCGGGAGCTGAACACAGATACGCAGTATTTT

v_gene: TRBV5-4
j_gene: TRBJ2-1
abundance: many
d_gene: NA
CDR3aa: CASRSYDGEQFF
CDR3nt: TGTGCCAGCAGATCATACGACGGTGAGCAGTTCTTC

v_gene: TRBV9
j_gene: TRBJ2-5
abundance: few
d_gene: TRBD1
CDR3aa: CASSGQGAWAQYF
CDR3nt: TGTGCCAGCAGCGGACAGGGGGCGTGGGCCCAGTACTTC

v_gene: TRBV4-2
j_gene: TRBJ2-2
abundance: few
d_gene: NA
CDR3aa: CASSQTPGELFF
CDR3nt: TGTGCCAGCAGCCAAACCCCCGGGGAGCTGTTTTTT

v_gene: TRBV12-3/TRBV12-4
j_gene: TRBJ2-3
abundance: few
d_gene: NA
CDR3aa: CASSPSGDTQYF
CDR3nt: TGTGCCAGCAGTCCATCGGGAGATACGCAGTATTTT

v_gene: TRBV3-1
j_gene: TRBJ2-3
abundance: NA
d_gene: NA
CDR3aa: CASSQDQGVGYTDTQYF
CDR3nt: TGTGCCAGCAGCCAAGATCAAGGGGTGGGATACACAGATACGCAGTATTTT

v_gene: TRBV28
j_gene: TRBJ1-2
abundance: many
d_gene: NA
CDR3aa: CASSFRMAGYGYTF
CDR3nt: TGTGCCAGCAGTTTCCGAATGGCGGGTTATGGCTACACCTTC

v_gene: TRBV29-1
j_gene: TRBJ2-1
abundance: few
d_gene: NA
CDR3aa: CSVSPFGQPNEQFF
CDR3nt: TGCAGCGTTTCCCCTTTTGGCCAGCCCAATGAGCAGTTCTTC

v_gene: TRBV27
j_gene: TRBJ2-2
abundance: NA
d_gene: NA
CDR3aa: CASSLYAGIITGELFF
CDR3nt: TGTGCCAGCAGTTTATATGCAGGGATTATCACCGGGGAGCTGTTTTTT

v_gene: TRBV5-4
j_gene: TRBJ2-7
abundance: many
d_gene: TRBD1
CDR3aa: CASSLMGQGNYEQYF
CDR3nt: TGTGCCAGCAGCTTGATGGGACAGGGAAACTACGAGCAGTACTTC

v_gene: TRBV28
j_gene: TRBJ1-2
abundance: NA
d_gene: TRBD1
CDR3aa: CASRDRPFPGYGYTF
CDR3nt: TGTGCCAGCCGGGACAGACCCTTCCCAGGCTATGGCTACACCTTC

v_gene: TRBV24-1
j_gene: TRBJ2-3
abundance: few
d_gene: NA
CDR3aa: CATADGPDTQYF
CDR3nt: TGTGCCACCGCAGACGGACCAGATACGCAGTATTTT

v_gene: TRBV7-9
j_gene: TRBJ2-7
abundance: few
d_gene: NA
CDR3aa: CASSLETDKFYEQYF
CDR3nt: TGTGCCAGCAGCTTAGAGACTGATAAATTCTACGAGCAGTACTTC

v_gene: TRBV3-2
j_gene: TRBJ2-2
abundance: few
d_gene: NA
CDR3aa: CAIGELFF
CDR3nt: TGTGCGATCGGGGAGCTGTTTTTT

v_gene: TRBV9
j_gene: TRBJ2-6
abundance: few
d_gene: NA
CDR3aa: CASSSPTEDPGANVLTF
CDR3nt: TGTGCCAGCAGCTCACCGACAGAGGACCCTGGGGCCAACGTCCTGACTTTC

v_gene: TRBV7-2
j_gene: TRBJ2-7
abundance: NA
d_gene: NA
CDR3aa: CAGSLGLLTYEQYF
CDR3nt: TGTGCCGGCAGCTTGGGCCTCCTAACCTACGAGCAGTACTTC

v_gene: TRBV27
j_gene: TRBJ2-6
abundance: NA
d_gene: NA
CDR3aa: CASSFMGFSGANVLTF
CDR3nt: TGTGCCAGCAGTTTTATGGGGTTCTCTGGGGCCAACGTCCTGACTTTC

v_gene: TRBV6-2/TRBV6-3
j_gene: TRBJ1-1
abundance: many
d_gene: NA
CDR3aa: CASRPWNTEAFF
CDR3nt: TGTGCCAGCAGGCCCTGGAACACTGAAGCTTTCTTT

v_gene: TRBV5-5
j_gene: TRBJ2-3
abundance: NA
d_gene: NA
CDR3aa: CASSLPTGDTQYF
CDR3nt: TGTGCCAGCAGCCTCCCGACCGGAGATACGCAGTATTTT

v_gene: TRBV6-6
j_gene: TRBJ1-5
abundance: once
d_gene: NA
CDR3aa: CATKATAGTYSIQPQHF
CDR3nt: TGTGCCACCAAGGCCACGGCAGGGACCTATAGCATTCAGCCCCAGCATTTT

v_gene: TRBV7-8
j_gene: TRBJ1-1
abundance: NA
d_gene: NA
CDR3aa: CASSPPSGAEAFF
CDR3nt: TGTGCCAGCAGCCCGCCGTCGGGCGCAGAAGCTTTCTTT

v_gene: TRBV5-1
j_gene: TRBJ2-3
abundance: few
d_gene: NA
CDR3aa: CASSLSRGRADTQYF
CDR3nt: TGCGCCAGCAGCTTGTCCAGGGGAAGAGCAGATACGCAGTATTTT

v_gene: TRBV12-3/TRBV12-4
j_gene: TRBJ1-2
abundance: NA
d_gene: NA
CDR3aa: CASWGTGLIYGYTF
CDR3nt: TGTGCCAGCTGGGGCACAGGGCTCATCTATGGCTACACCTTC

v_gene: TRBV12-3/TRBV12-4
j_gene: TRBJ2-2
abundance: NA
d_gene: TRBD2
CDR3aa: CASNIAGLNTGELFF
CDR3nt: TGTGCCAGCAACATAGCGGGACTTAACACCGGGGAGCTGTTTTTT

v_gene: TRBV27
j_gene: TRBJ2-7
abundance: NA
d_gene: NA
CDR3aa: CASNPGRLSSYEQYF
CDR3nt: TGTGCCAGCAATCCAGGACGGCTAAGCTCCTACGAGCAGTACTTC

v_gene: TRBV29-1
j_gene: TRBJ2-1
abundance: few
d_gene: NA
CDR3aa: CSVEGGRSASYNEQFF
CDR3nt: TGCAGCGTTGAAGGGGGTCGGTCTGCCTCCTACAATGAGCAGTTCTTC

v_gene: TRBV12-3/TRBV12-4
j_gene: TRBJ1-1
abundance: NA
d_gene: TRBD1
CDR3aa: CASSVPGQGISEAFF
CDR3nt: TGTGCCAGCAGCGTACCGGGACAGGGAATTTCTGAAGCTTTCTTT

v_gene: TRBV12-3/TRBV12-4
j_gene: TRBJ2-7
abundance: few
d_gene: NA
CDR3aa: CASSLGGDWYEQYF
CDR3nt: TGTGCCAGCAGTTTAGGGGGGGACTGGTACGAGCAGTACTTC

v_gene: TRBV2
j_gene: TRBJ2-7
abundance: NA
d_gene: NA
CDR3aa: CASSDPREAYEQYF
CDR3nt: TGTGCCAGCAGTGATCCTAGGGAGGCCTACGAGCAGTACTTC

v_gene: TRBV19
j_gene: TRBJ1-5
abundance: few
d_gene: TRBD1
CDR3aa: CASSMGQGTRQPQHF
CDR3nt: TGTGCCAGTAGTATGGGACAGGGGACCCGTCAGCCCCAGCATTTT